This record looks at one TCR beta chain sequence and its context. Its antigen is as yet unknown. V shed 4 bases and J 3 bases; nucleotides not matched to a gene: 12. CDR3 length: 18 amino acids. Germline V CDR1 and CDR2: SEHNR, FQNEAQ (reference sequence). Profiling relied on immunoSEQ multiplex PCR, and the TCRdb table lists in-frame clones only, not all of them. The table includes about 1.1 million clones, about 72% detected once. The data stem from a study of shared clonotypes between healthy human individuals. Healthy HIV-negative adults with no recent acute infections or vaccinations were recruited as donors. Whole-study results and caveats: As a rule, naive subsets had a larger estimated richness than memory subsets. Among non-shared clonotypes, generation probabilities were lower than among those shared by all four donors.

The sequenced sample was memory CD4+ T cells from PBMCs. Subset indicated: CD45RA-negative fraction. This sequence was found in a man younger than 35 in good health. Some clones in this sample may be carry-over from other donors' samples. The chain recombines TRBV7-9 with TRBJ2-3; 11 bases match TRBD2. CDR3 sequence (DNA): TGTGCCAGCAGCTACCTAAGACTAGCGGGGAGTGTTACAGATACGCAGTATTTT. Amino acid sequence: CASSYLRLAGSVTDTQYF.